The rows below give T cell receptor beta chains drawn from one sample of a study of beta chain features in type 1 diabetes. Clones were read by immunoSEQ multiplex PCR, and TCRdb kept only the in-frame ones, dropping some. The data show approximately 250,000 clones, 14% seen once. Sequencing used naive CD4+ T cells from blood. The receptors were sampled from a woman aged 40 to 55 in good health. Both conserved end residues are part of each CDR3. D genes are given only for firm matches. Size values are once, few and many counts, or a class for expanded clones, and some rows have none.

D gene | clone size | J gene | V gene | CDR3 protein | CDR3 DNA
TRBD1 | NA | TRBJ1-4 | TRBV7-2 | CASSRGQGANEKLFF | TGTGCCAGCAGCAGAGGACAGGGGGCTAATGAAAAACTGTTTTTT
NA | few | TRBJ2-7 | TRBV10-1 | CASSGRGSYEQYF | TGCGCCAGCAGTGGCAGGGGATCCTACGAGCAGTACTTC
TRBD1 | NA | TRBJ1-4 | TRBV11-2 | CASSGDRLLNEKLFF | TGTGCCAGCAGCGGGGACAGGCTACTTAATGAAAAACTGTTTTTT
TRBD1 | NA | TRBJ1-1 | TRBV29-1 | CSAQGLVTEAFF | TGCAGCGCACAGGGGTTGGTCACTGAAGCTTTCTTT
NA | few | TRBJ2-5 | TRBV19 | CATSEPGRTQETQYF | TGTGCCACGTCGGAACCGGGGAGAACTCAAGAGACCCAGTACTTC
NA | NA | TRBJ2-7 | TRBV19 | CASSMVLAVEQYF | TGTGCCAGTAGTATGGTCCTAGCCGTCGAGCAGTACTTC
NA | few | TRBJ2-5 | TRBV14 | CASSSQEQETQYF | TGTGCCAGCAGCTCACAGGAACAAGAGACCCAGTACTTC
NA | few | TRBJ2-4 | TRBV5-4 | CASSLLGGAKNIQYF | TGTGCCAGCAGCCTTCTTGGAGGCGCCAAAAACATTCAGTACTTC
NA | NA | TRBJ1-3 | TRBV29-1 | CSVEQGSGNTIYF | TGCAGCGTTGAACAGGGCTCTGGAAACACCATATATTTT
NA | few | TRBJ1-6 | TRBV6-6 | CASSYRGDNSPLHF | TGTGCCAGCAGTTACCGGGGGGATAATTCACCCCTCCACTTT
TRBD2 | few | TRBJ2-3 | TRBV18 | CASSPPSGGTDTQYF | TGTGCCAGCTCACCTCCTAGCGGGGGCACAGATACGCAGTATTTT
NA | few | TRBJ2-5 | TRBV27 | CASSPDSQETQYF | TGTGCCAGCAGTCCAGACAGCCAAGAGACCCAGTACTTC
TRBD1 | few | TRBJ2-3 | TRBV7-2 | CASSSRRPGTGLADTQYF | TGTGCCAGCAGCTCGCGCAGACCCGGGACAGGGCTCGCAGATACGCAGTATTTT
NA | few | TRBJ2-1 | TRBV4-2 | CASSQDWANNEQFF | TGTGCCAGCAGCCAAGACTGGGCTAACAATGAGCAGTTCTTC
NA | few | TRBJ1-1 | TRBV7-9 | CASSLTDNLNTEAFF | TGTGCCAGCAGCTTAACGGACAACTTGAACACTGAAGCTTTCTTT
NA | few | TRBJ2-7 | TRBV9 | CASSGGVGGIYEQYF | TGTGCCAGCAGCGGGGGCGTTGGGGGGATCTACGAGCAGTACTTC
TRBD1 | NA | TRBJ2-3 | TRBV19 | CASSIPGQGAQDTQYF | TGTGCCAGTAGTATCCCGGGGCAGGGGGCGCAGGATACGCAGTATTTT
NA | few | TRBJ2-5 | TRBV21-1 | CASTPGTGGFRIICETQYF | TGTGCCAGCACCCCAGGGACAGGGGGTTTCAGAATCATCTGTGAGACCCAGTACTTC
NA | few | TRBJ2-3 | TRBV5-1 | CASRSQGSDTQYF | TGCGCCAGCAGGTCACAGGGTTCAGATACGCAGTATTTT
NA | NA | TRBJ1-5 | TRBV5-1 | CASSPDGGSNQPQHF | TGCGCCAGCAGCCCGGATGGCGGAAGCAATCAGCCCCAGCATTTT
TRBD1 | few | TRBJ1-5 | TRBV15 | CATSPGGANQPQHF | TGTGCCACCAGTCCAGGGGGTGCCAATCAGCCCCAGCATTTT
NA | NA | TRBJ2-2 | TRBV19 | CASSMSQGSTGELFF | TGTGCCAGTAGTATGTCCCAGGGGTCCACCGGGGAGCTGTTTTTT
NA | NA | TRBJ1-1 | TRBV14 | CASTQFLGEGAEAFF | TGTGCCAGCACTCAATTCCTCGGAGAAGGTGCTGAAGCTTTCTTT
TRBD2 | NA | TRBJ2-7 | TRBV5-1 | CASSSGGASAEQYF | TGCGCCAGCAGCTCCGGGGGGGCTAGCGCTGAGCAGTACTTC
TRBD1 | few | TRBJ2-5 | TRBV5-4 | CASSSPKQGNQETQYF | TGTGCCAGCAGCTCCCCCAAACAGGGGAACCAAGAGACCCAGTACTTC
NA | few | TRBJ1-2 | TRBV9 | CASSAHPQGKYGYTF | TGTGCCAGCAGCGCCCACCCACAGGGAAAGTATGGCTACACCTTC
TRBD2 | few | TRBJ2-3 | TRBV5-1 | CASSDILAGGSDTQYF | TGCGCCAGCAGCGACATACTAGCGGGGGGTTCCGATACGCAGTATTTT
TRBD2 | few | TRBJ2-7 | TRBV5-1 | CASSLGLAGGLTTF | TGCGCCAGCAGCCTGGGACTAGCGGGGGGCCTTACTACTTTC
TRBD1 | NA | TRBJ2-1 | TRBV10-3 | CAIRWTGSSYNEQFF | TGTGCCATCCGTTGGACAGGGAGCTCCTACAATGAGCAGTTCTTC
TRBD1 | many | TRBJ1-1 | TRBV7-9 | CASSAGTAEAFF | TGTGCCAGCAGCGCCGGGACAGCTGAAGCTTTCTTT
TRBD1 | few | TRBJ2-5 | TRBV14 | CASSPRTGGETQYF | TGTGCCAGCAGCCCCAGGACAGGGGGAGAGACCCAGTACTTC
NA | NA | TRBJ2-2 | TRBV29-1 | CSVREGSGGELFF | TGCAGCGTCCGTGAGGGTTCGGGCGGGGAGCTGTTTTTT
NA | NA | TRBJ1-2 | TRBV7-9 | CASSGESWGYTF | TGTGCCAGCAGCGGAGAATCATGGGGCTACACCTTC
TRBD1 | NA | TRBJ2-2 | TRBV2 | CASTADRGRATGELFF | TGTGCCAGCACCGCGGACAGGGGGCGCGCCACCGGGGAGCTGTTTTTT
TRBD1 | few | TRBJ2-3 | TRBV11-2 | CASSLGQGSTDTQYF | TGTGCCAGCAGCTTAGGACAGGGAAGCACAGATACGCAGTATTTT
NA | NA | TRBJ1-1 | TRBV18 | CASSPREGLSTEAFF | TGTGCCAGCTCACCACGGGAGGGCCTGTCCACTGAAGCTTTCTTT
NA | NA | TRBJ1-1 | TRBV19 | CASSLQGSGATEAFF | TGTGCCAGTAGTTTGCAGGGAAGTGGCGCCACTGAAGCTTTCTTT
NA | few | TRBJ2-2 | TRBV9 | CASSVGVPLNTGELFF | TGTGCCAGCAGCGTAGGAGTGCCTCTGAACACCGGGGAGCTGTTTTTT
TRBD1 | NA | TRBJ1-6 | TRBV5-4 | CASSWDSNSPLHF | TGTGCCAGCAGCTGGGACAGTAATTCACCCCTCCACTTT
NA | NA | TRBJ2-3 | TRBV23-1 | CASSRSGGTDTQYF | TGCGCCAGCAGTCGCTCGGGCGGGACAGATACGCAGTATTTT
NA | NA | TRBJ2-3 | TRBV14 | CASSHYRLSTDTQYF | TGTGCCAGCAGCCACTACAGGCTGAGCACAGATACGCAGTATTTT
TRBD1 | NA | TRBJ1-4 | TRBV5-1 | CASSLAGTGINEKLFF | TGCGCCAGCAGCTTGGCAGGGACAGGCATTAATGAAAAACTGTTTTTT
TRBD2 | few | TRBJ2-1 | TRBV7-9 | CASSPMAGGHNEQFF | TGTGCCAGCAGCCCGATGGCGGGGGGTCACAATGAGCAGTTCTTC
TRBD1 | NA | TRBJ1-3 | TRBV12-5 | CASGFGTAGNTIYF | TGTGCTAGTGGTTTCGGGACAGCTGGAAACACCATATATTTT
NA | few | TRBJ1-1 | TRBV18 | CASSPPRGTVNTEAFF | TGTGCCAGCTCACCACCCAGGGGAACGGTGAACACTGAAGCTTTCTTT
NA | NA | TRBJ2-1 | TRBV1 | CTSSQGSEGNEQFF | TGCACCAGCAGCCAAGGTTCAGAGGGAAATGAGCAGTTCTTC
NA | few | TRBJ1-1 | TRBV11-2 | CASSSPWRVAFF | TGTGCCAGCAGCTCGCCGTGGAGGGTTGCTTTCTTT
TRBD2 | NA | TRBJ2-1 | TRBV18 | CASSPTSGGSYNEQFF | TGTGCCAGCTCACCCACTAGCGGGGGATCTTACAATGAGCAGTTCTTC
TRBD2 | NA | TRBJ2-1 | TRBV6-1 | CASSDRSSGGAYNEQFF | TGTGCCAGCAGTGACCGATCTAGCGGGGGGGCCTACAATGAGCAGTTCTTC
TRBD2 | few | TRBJ2-1 | TRBV18 | CASSLRVAGYNEQFF | TGTGCCAGCTCACTTAGGGTAGCGGGATACAATGAGCAGTTCTTC
TRBD1 | NA | TRBJ2-2 | TRBV7-7 | CASSSGTVTGELFF | TGTGCTAGCAGCTCAGGGACAGTCACCGGGGAGCTGTTTTTT
TRBD2 | NA | TRBJ2-2 | TRBV9 | CASSESFSGGGELFF | TGTGCCAGCAGCGAGTCCTTTAGCGGGGGAGGGGAGCTGTTTTTT
TRBD2 | NA | TRBJ2-3 | TRBV5-1 | CASSLDSGGAADTQYF | TGCGCCAGCAGCTTGGATAGCGGGGGGGCAGCAGATACGCAGTATTTT
TRBD2 | few | TRBJ2-3 | TRBV7-2 | CASSSPGLARDTDTQYF | TGTGCCAGCAGCTCCCCGGGACTAGCACGAGACACAGATACGCAGTATTTT
NA | few | TRBJ1-5 | TRBV7-8 | CASSARRGGGNQPQHF | TGTGCCAGCAGCGCCCGCAGAGGTGGTGGCAATCAGCCCCAGCATTTT
NA | NA | TRBJ2-3 | TRBV18 | CASSPPNTDTQYF | TGTGCCAGCTCACCACCTAACACAGATACGCAGTATTTT
NA | few | TRBJ2-3 | TRBV18 | CASSPQGSTDTQYF | TGTGCCAGCTCACCGCAGGGAAGCACAGATACGCAGTATTTT